This T cell receptor (beta chain) is from a study of human T cells and chemical hapten exposure. Findings and limits, study-wide: After DPC sensitization, TCRs above 1 in 1000 frequency showed no change.

Time point of the sample: healthy volunteer bleed at 2 weeks. Total RNA was isolated from whole blood that had not been fractionated. Individual cDNA molecules each carried unique molecular identifiers attached by the library. Per the study methods: Counting gave a median of 95,638 TCRs per sample, with values ranging from roughly 20,000 to 750,000. TCRdb passed the RACE reads through MiXCR, listing each CDR3 protein once. These V and J calls rely on TCRdb rather than the paper's analysis. The sample holds 130,000 or so distinct CDR3 sequences, more than 7.5% seen once. Germline trimming cut 2 bases from V and 4 bases from J; bases unmatched to any gene: 1. The germline V gene has CDR1 DFQATT and CDR2 SNEGSKA (reference sequence). The CDR3 extends over 13 amino acids. This clonotype appeared many times. Its target is not known.

The sample comprised whole blood. V is TRBV20-1 and J is TRBJ2-1, with 8 bases lining up with TRBD2. This sequence originates from a male donor in good health. Some clones in this sample may be carry-over from other donors' samples. This chain's CDR3 is CSARSGGYNEQFF. The CDR3 coding sequence is TGCAGTGCTAGAAGCGGGGGTTACAATGAGCAGTTCTTC.